The clone carrying this TCR beta chain came up a few times. Measured with immunoSEQ multiplex PCR; TCRdb has only the in-frame clones, and not every one. Of roughly 200,000 clones in the sample, about four fifths were seen once. This entry is derived from a study of blood T cell repertoires in COVID-19. Study-level information: Collection of acute and convalescent COVID-19 samples took place in the United States, Italy and Spain. Nucleic acid was either cDNA or gDNA, and it came from T cells, B-cell-depleted T cells, or PBMCs.

This CDR3 has 15 amino acids. Germline values: CDR1 SGHTA, CDR2 FQGNSA. Trimming cost V 5 bases and J 1 base, with 13 bases left between them. This chain links TRBV7-2 with TRBJ2-3; perhaps TRBD1 as D (6 bases). The sequence came from a man aged 55-75 years with acute or convalescent COVID-19. Sequencing input: peripheral blood. CDR3 nucleotide sequence: TGTGCCAGCAGCGCCACAGGGTATGGCACAGATACGCAGTATTTT. Amino acids: CASSATGYGTDTQYF.